This T cell receptor (beta chain) is drawn from a study of OX40 agonist ivuxolimab in advanced cancers. Across the whole study: The dose of intravenous ivuxolimab that patients received every 2 weeks ranged from 0.01 to 10 mg/kg. The group had a mean age of roughly 56 years, ranged from 23 to 79, and was 82.7% male.

Trimming cost V 5 bases and J 3 bases, with 14 bases left between them. The CDR3 contains 14 residues. Germline assignment: CDR1 SGHTA and CDR2 FQGNSA. This clone has only a few counts. Its antigen is not known. Method: immunoSEQ multiplex PCR; TCRdb's copy keeps in-frame clones and lacks some. The sample holds tens of thousands of clones, around 80% seen once. Study conclusions and caveats: Partial responders dosed at 0.1-3.0 mg/kg displayed clonal expansion ranking among the lowest. Clonal expansion was seen in CD4+ and CD8+ blood T cells by week 6 at 0.1 to 3.0 mg/kg.

The chain has TRBV7-2 and TRBJ2-7; TRBD1 is a possible D gene (6 bases). The material sequenced was CD4+ or CD8+ T cells sorted from blood, taken in a trial of the OX40 agonist ivuxolimab. The sequence was obtained from an adult with an advanced solid tumor such as melanoma, head and neck, liver or kidney cancer. The CDR3 nucleotides are TGTGCCAGCAGCCTACCAACAGGGAACTACGAGCAGTACTTC. It specifies CASSLPTGNYEQYF.